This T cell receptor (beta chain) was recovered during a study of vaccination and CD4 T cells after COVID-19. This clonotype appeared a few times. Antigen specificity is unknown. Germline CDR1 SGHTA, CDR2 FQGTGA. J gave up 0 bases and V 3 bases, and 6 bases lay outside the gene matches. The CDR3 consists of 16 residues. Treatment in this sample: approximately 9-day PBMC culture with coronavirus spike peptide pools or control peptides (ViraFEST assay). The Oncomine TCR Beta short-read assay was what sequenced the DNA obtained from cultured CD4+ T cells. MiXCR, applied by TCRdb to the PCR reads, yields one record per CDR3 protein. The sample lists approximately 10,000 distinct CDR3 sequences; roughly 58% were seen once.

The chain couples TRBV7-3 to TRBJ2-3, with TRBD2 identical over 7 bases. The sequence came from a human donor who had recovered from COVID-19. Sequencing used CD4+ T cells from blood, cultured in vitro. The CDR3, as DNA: TGTGCCAGCAGCTTGTTAGCGGGCACTAGCACAGATACGCAGTATTTT. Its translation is CASSLLAGTSTDTQYF. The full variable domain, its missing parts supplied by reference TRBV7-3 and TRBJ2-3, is GAGVSQTPSNKVTEKGKYVELRCDPISGHTALYWYRQSLGQGPEFLIYFQGTGAADDSGLPNDRFFAVRPEGSVSTLKIQRTERGDSAVYLCASSLLAGTSTDTQYFGPGTRLTVL.